One TCR beta chain is described in this entry. This entry comes from a study of blood T cell repertoires in COVID-19. The data were produced by immunoSEQ multiplex PCR, yet TCRdb's version contains in-frame clones alone and is incomplete. The table records roughly 100,000 clones, 75% to 90% of them present only once. The CDR3 length is 16 residues. The junction had 8 bases not matched to a gene; V was cut back by 0 bases and J by 7 bases. CDR1 and CDR2 from the germline V gene are LGHDT and YNNKEL (reference sequence). The clonotype was recovered from a woman in her fifties or sixties with COVID-19, enrolled during active disease. The rearrangement uses TRBV3-1 (or the pseudogene TRBV3-2) and TRBJ1-2, with 10 nucleotides matching TRBD1. Input material: peripheral blood. CDR3 DNA: TGTGCCAGCAGCCAAGATGGACAGGGGGTATTGAGTGGCTACACCTTC. As protein: CASSQDGQGVLSGYTF.